This entry lists 17 T cell receptor beta chains sequenced from one sample in a study of T cell clonotyping in hematopoietic cell transplantation (dated by TCRdb to about 2021). Read against the paper, the sample's time point label means: recipient sample about 28 days before transplant, after cytoreduction. Library generation was performed with the immunoSEQ multiplex PCR assay. Drawn from immuneACCESS, this table holds only the in-frame rearrangements with V and J called that TCRdb kept. Clones are partly lost; checked studies trace under half to an unresolved V gene and leave the rest unexplained. Within this sample are about 76,000 clones, with almost 97% of them counted one time only. Clones ranked in the top ten supply approximately 1.8% of the sample. Here the sequenced sample was peripheral blood mononuclear cells, taken before stem cell transplant. The receptors stem from a woman aged 45-65 years with acute myeloid leukemia. Some clones in this sample may be carry-over from other donors' samples.

This clone has only one observation. The chain couples TRBV30 to TRBJ2-7; a weak D match, TRBD2 (5 bases). Trimming removed 0 bases from V and 6 bases from J, with 6 bases in between. The CDR3 totals 11 residues. CDR1 GTSNPN and CDR2 SVGIG come from the germline V gene (reference sequence). CDR3 region: CAWSVTSEQYF. DNA of the CDR3: TGTGCCTGGAGTGTTACTAGCGAGCAGTACTTC.

The chain has TRBV6-6 and TRBJ1-1; 7 nucleotides match TRBD1. The CDR3 is 13 amino acids. Germline V gene data show CDR1 as MNHNY and CDR2 as SVGAGI (reference sequence). Trimming took 6 bases from V and 3 from J; bases not matched to a gene: 4. The CDR3 region has the DNA TGTGCCAGCAGACAGGGGTGGGACACTGAAGCTTTCTTT. Protein product: CASRQGWDTEAFF.

The chain has TRBV7-8 and TRBJ1-2; 7 bases agree with TRBD1. The germline V gene encodes CDR1 SGHVS and CDR2 FQNEAQ. The CDR3 is 16 amino acids. V shed 5 bases and J 0 bases; nucleotides not matched to a gene: 9. This chain's CDR3 is CASSATGRTTNYGYTF. CDR3 DNA sequence: TGTGCCAGCAGCGCGACAGGGAGAACTACTAACTATGGCTACACCTTC.

The V and J genes are TRBV30 and TRBJ1-6; 7 positions match TRBD1. The germline V gene encodes CDR1 GTSNPN and CDR2 SVGIG (reference sequence). The CDR3 has 14 residues. Trimming removed 0 bases from V and 9 bases from J; junction bases left unmatched: 5. The CDR3 here is CAWSVSGGRSPLHF. The CDR3 DNA is TGTGCCTGGAGTGTGTCAGGGGGGCGTTCACCCCTCCACTTT.

The gene calls are TRBV21-1 and TRBJ1-2; TRBD1, the table's D call, was not compared with the DNA. TRBV21-1 is marked as a pseudogene. The CDR3 is 17 residues long. CDR3 DNA sequence: TGTGCCAGCAGCAAAGGCCCTTGTCCCCGTGACAGCTATGGCTACACCTTC. It codes for CASSKGPCPRDSYGYTF.

V gene TRBV10-2 combines with J gene TRBJ2-7; 7 nucleotides agree with TRBD2. Trimming took 4 bases from V and 6 from J; bases not matched to a gene: 12. The CDR3 contains 15 residues. Germline V gives CDR1 WSHSY, CDR2 SAAADI. The CDR3 spells CASSVPERGRAEQYF. CDR3 sequence (DNA): TGCGCCAGCAGTGTGCCCGAGCGGGGAAGAGCCGAGCAGTACTTC.

This chain joins TRBV29-1 and TRBJ1-6, with D possibly matching TRBD1 (6 bases). Trimming removed 5 bases at V and 8 bases at J, with 13 bases between. The CDR3 is 13 residues long. Germline V gene data show CDR1 as SQVTM and CDR2 as ANQGSEA. The DNA for the CDR3 is TGCAGCGTTCAGGACAGTAGCCATTCACCCCTCCACTTT. This gives the protein CSVQDSSHSPLHF.

This clone was detected a few times. V is TRBV30 and J is TRBJ2-1, with TRBD2 identical over 11 bases. The CDR3 has 13 residues. The V segment lost 5 bases and the J segment 9 bases; nucleotides outside the gene matches: 6. Germline CDR1 reads GTSNPN; CDR2 reads SVGIG (reference sequence). The CDR3 protein is CAWVLAGVSEQFF. The CDR3 DNA reads TGTGCCTGGGTACTAGCGGGAGTTAGTGAGCAGTTCTTC.

Here the CDR3 DNA reads TGTGCCAGCAGCCTGTTCGAGCTAGGCCAAAGGAATGAGCAGTTCTTC. Protein sequence: CASSLFELGQRNEQFF. The chain recombines TRBV5-4 with TRBJ2-1; D ambiguous. This CDR3 region has 16 residues. Per germline, CDR1 SGHNT and CDR2 YYREEE (reference sequence). The V end lost 4 bases, the J end lost 7 bases, and 21 bases lay between the germline ends.

CDR3 sequence (DNA): TGCGCCAGCAGGACACGCGGCAGGGAGGGGGGCTACACCTTC. Encoded protein: CASRTRGREGGYTF. The chain has TRBV4-1 and TRBJ1-2, with a possible D match to TRBD1 (5 bases). Germline V gives CDR1 MGHRA, CDR2 YSYEKL. The CDR3 has 14 amino acids. Trimming shortened V by 6 bases and J by 8 bases, and 19 bases separated the two germline ends.

The sample holds one count of this clone. The genes are TRBV30 and TRBJ2-5; D may be TRBD2 (5 bases). From germline, CDR1 is GTSNPN and CDR2 SVGIG (reference sequence). This CDR3 has 12 residues. The ends were cut back, 4 bases at V and 2 bases at J, with 8 bases in the middle. CDR3 loop: CAWNSGQETQYF. CDR3 sequence (DNA): TGTGCCTGGAACTCGGGGCAAGAGACCCAGTACTTC.

This chain uses TRBV7-9 with TRBJ1-4; no reliable D call. Germline values: CDR1 SEHNR, CDR2 FQNEAQ (reference sequence). The length of the CDR3 is 16 residues. Between the trimmed V and J ends, which lost 1 base and 5 bases, there was a span of 14 bases. The CDR3 nucleotides are TGTGCCAGCAGCTTAGAACGGGGAGGACCAAATGAAAAACTGTTTTTT. Translation gives CASSLERGGPNEKLFF.

To note about this clone: The germline gene is not matched at one end of the junction; a read error may be the cause. This chain joins TRBV7-7 and TRBJ2-5, with D possibly being TRBD2 (6 bases). The germline CDR1 and CDR2 sequences are SSHAT and FNYEAQ (reference sequence). CDR3 length: 16 residues. Written as DNA, the CDR3 is TGTGCTAGCAGCTTAGAACGGGGAGGAGGGCAAGAGACCCAGTACTTC. Its protein is CASSLERGGGQETQYF.

The rearrangement joins TRBV11-2 to TRBJ2-3; TRBD2 matches at 7 bases. CDR3 length equals 16 residues. The V and J ends lost 5 bases and 6 bases, in that order; junction bases with no gene match: 14. Germline CDR1 SGHAT, CDR2 FQNNGV. The CDR3 here is CASSPSRGGRVDTQYF. In DNA, the CDR3 is TGTGCCAGCAGCCCTTCCCGGGGAGGGCGTGTTGATACGCAGTATTTT.

This chain uses TRBV29-1 with TRBJ1-2, with 8 bases that match TRBD1. The J segment lost 4 bases and the V segment lost 2 bases, leaving 6 bases of the junction unmatched. The CDR3 is 14 amino acids. In germline, CDR1 is SQVTM, CDR2 ANQGSEA. The CDR3 bases are TGCAGCGTTGAAAGTGGACAGGGTGGCTATGGCTACACCTTC. Translating gives CSVESGQGGYGYTF.

The chain combines TRBV11-2 with TRBJ2-3; tentative D call: TRBD2 (6 bases). V gave up 5 bases and J gave up 7 bases, with 19 bases separating them. The CDR3 has 15 residues. Germline V gives CDR1 SGHAT, CDR2 FQNNGV. Here the CDR3 reads CASSPTRTKQHTQYF. CDR3 in DNA: TGTGCCAGCAGCCCAACCAGGACTAAGCAACATACGCAGTATTTT.

This clone was seen once. This chain links TRBV2 with TRBJ2-1, with 7 bases fitting TRBD1. The CDR3 runs to 12 residues. The trim removed 5 bases at V and 8 bases at J, leaving 3 bases unmatched. Germline V gene lookup returns CDR1 SNHLY and CDR2 FYNNEI. Here the CDR3 reads CASSRQGYEQFF. DNA of the CDR3: TGTGCCAGCAGTCGACAGGGATATGAGCAGTTCTTC.